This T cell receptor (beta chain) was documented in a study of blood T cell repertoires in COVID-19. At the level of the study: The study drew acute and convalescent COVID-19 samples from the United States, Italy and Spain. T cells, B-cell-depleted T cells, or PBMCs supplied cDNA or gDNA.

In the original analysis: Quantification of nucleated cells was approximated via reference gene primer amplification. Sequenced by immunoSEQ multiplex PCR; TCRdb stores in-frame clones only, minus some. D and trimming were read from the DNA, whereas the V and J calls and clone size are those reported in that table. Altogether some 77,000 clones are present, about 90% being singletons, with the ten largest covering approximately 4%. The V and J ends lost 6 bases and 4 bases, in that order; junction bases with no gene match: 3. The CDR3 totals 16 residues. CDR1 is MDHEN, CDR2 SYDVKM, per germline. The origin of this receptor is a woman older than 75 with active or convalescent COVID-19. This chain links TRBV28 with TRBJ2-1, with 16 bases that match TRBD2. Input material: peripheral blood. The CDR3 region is CASRGGLAGGYNEQFF. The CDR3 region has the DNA TGTGCCAGCAGAGGGGGACTAGCGGGAGGGTACAATGAGCAGTTCTTC.